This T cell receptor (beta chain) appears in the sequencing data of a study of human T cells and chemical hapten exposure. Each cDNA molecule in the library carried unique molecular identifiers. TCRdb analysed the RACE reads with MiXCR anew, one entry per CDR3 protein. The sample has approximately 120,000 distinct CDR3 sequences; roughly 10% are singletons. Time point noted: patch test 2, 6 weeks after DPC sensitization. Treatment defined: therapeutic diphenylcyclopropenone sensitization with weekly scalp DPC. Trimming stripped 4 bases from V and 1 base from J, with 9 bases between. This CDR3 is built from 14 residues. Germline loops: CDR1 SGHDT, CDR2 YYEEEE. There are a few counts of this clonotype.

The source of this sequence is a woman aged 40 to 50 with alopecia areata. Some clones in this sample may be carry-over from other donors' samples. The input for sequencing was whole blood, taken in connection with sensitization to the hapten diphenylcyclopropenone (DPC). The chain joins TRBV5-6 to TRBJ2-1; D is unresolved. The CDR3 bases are TGTGCCAGCAGCCTCTCCGGGTCCTACAATGAGCAGTTCTTC. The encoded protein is CASSLSGSYNEQFF. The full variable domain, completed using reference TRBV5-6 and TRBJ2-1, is DAGVTQSPTHLIKTRGQQVTLRCSPKSGHDTVSWYQQALGQGPQFIFQYYEEEERQRGNFPDRFSGHQFPNYSSELNVNALLLGDSALYLCASSLSGSYNEQFFGPGTRLTVL.